This T cell receptor beta chain was identified during a study of control samples from healthy donors and cancer patients. Germline CDR1 and CDR2: KGHSH and LQKENI. The CDR3 runs 14 residues. The germline V and J ends were trimmed by 3 bases and 5 bases, with 10 bases remaining between them. This clone showed up just once. Assay used: immunoSEQ multiplex PCR; TCRdb lists only in-frame clones, some missing. This table has 170,000 or so clones, around 90% appearing once. Specimen: blood. This TCR was sampled from a young man in good health. The chain recombines TRBV18 with TRBJ1-4; D ambiguous. CDR3 nucleotide sequence: TGTGCCAGCTCACCTCTCGGGGTGAATGAAAAACTGTTTTTT. Translated, it gives CASSPLGVNEKLFF. The complete variable domain, with remaining parts taken from reference TRBV18 and TRBJ1-4, reads NAGVMQNPRHLVRRRGQEARLRCSPMKGHSHVYWYRQLPEEGLKFMVYLQKENIIDESGMPKERFSAEFPKEGPSILRIQQVVRGDSAAYFCASSPLGVNEKLFFGSGTQLSVL.